This entry lists 30 T cell receptor beta chains sequenced from one sample in a study of regulatory T cells in long-lasting Graves disease. Building of the TCR beta libraries involved iRepertoire HTBI primers and Arm-PCR of CDR3 regions. TCRdb analysed the multiplex PCR reads with MiXCR anew, one entry per CDR3 protein. The sample records under 450,000 distinct CDR3 sequences, 20% to 25% being singletons. Time point denoted: persistent/refractory GD, antithyroid drugs over 5 years with positive TRAb. Construction of the TCR library relied on RNA isolated from PBMCs. Sequencing used peripheral blood mononuclear cells (PBMCs), obtained when the disease was refractory, from a patient treated with antithyroid drugs. All receptors come from a female donor with Graves disease.

The sample holds a few counts of this clonotype. This rearrangement joins TRBV29-1 to TRBJ2-7; 7 bases line up with TRBD2. Trimming at V came to 5 bases and at J to 0 bases, leaving 7 bases not matched to a gene. Germline-derived CDR1 and CDR2 are SQVTM and ANQGSEA. The CDR3 has 14 residues. CDR3 coding DNA: TGCAGCGTTTGGGGACTACCTAACTCCTACGAGCAGTACTTC. It specifies CSVWGLPNSYEQYF.

The gene calls are TRBV10-3 and TRBJ1-1; 8 bases match TRBD1. Germline values: CDR1 ENHRY, CDR2 SYGVKD. Trimming at V came to 10 bases and at J to 4 bases, leaving 11 bases not matched to a gene. CDR3 length equals 14 residues. In nucleotides, the CDR3 is TGTGCCACCGCGGACAGGGACATTAGCACTGAAGCTTTCTTT. Its translation: CATADRDISTEAFF.

Remarks on this clonotype: Being one base from a much bigger clone, this may be a read error. This chain uses TRBV28 with TRBJ2-5; TRBD2 matches 9 bases. The CDR3 spans 15 residues. Germline V lookup: CDR1 MDHEN, CDR2 SYDVKM. DNA for the CDR3: TGTGCCAGCAGTTTATGGGGGACTAGCAAAGAGGCCCAGTACTTC. Protein product: CASSLWGTSKEAQYF.

This clonotype was counted ten times or more. This chain links TRBV30 with TRBJ2-4; D unclear. V was pared by 0 bases and J by 0 bases, with 9 bases between. The germline V gene has CDR1 GTSNPN and CDR2 SVGIG (reference sequence). This CDR3 has 15 residues. CDR3 in DNA: TGTGCCTGGAGTGTGCAGGCCATAGCCAAAAACATTCAGTACTTC. Translation: CAWSVQAIAKNIQYF.

The V and J genes are TRBV20-1 and TRBJ2-4; perhaps TRBD2 as D (6 bases). The CDR3 runs 10 residues. Germline assignment: CDR1 DFQATT and CDR2 SNEGSKA (reference sequence). Trimming removed 6 bases from V and 10 bases from J, with 10 bases in between. CDR3 region: CSAGEVIQYF. The DNA for the CDR3 is TGCAGTGCGGGGGAGGTAATTCAGTACTTC.

This clonotype has just a few counts. The rearrangement uses TRBV29-1 and TRBJ2-7; D gene ambiguous. This CDR3 is built from 12 residues. Looked up from germline, CDR1 is SQVTM and CDR2 is ANQGSEA. Trimming stripped 1 base from V and 0 bases from J, with 4 bases between. The CDR3 DNA reads as TGCAGCGTTGAAGCGGACTCCTACGAGCAGTACTTC. Translated, it gives CSVEADSYEQYF.

Of note for this clonotype: A much bigger clone sits one base away, suggesting this may be a read error. The chain combines TRBV6-5 with TRBJ1-2; D may be TRBD1 (5 bases). This CDR3 comprises 12 residues. The V gene lost 2 bases and the J gene lost 4 bases, with 5 bases spanning the gap. The germline CDR1 and CDR2 sequences are MNHEY and SVGAGI. As DNA, the CDR3 is TGTGCCAGCAGTTACGACAGCTATGGCTACACCTTC. Translated: CASSYDSYGYTF.

This chain connects TRBV19 to TRBJ2-3; D ambiguous. V lost 4 bases and J lost 6, with 11 bases in between. CDR3 length: 13 amino acids. The germline CDR1 and CDR2 sequences are LNHDA and SQIVND (reference sequence). As DNA, the CDR3 is TGTGCCAGTAGTAAAACCCCCACGGATACGCAGTATTTT. This encodes CASSKTPTDTQYF.

There are many counts of this clonotype. V and J are TRBV6-1 and TRBJ1-1; TRBD1 agrees at 7 bases. The V gene's germline CDR1 is MNHNS and CDR2 SASEGT. There are 16 residues in the CDR3. V lost 3 bases, J lost 1 base, and 8 bases stayed unmatched. CDR3 in DNA: TGTGCCAGCAGTGATGGGAAGACAGGGAGGAACACTGAAGCTTTCTTT. Translated: CASSDGKTGRNTEAFF.

This chain joins TRBV15 and TRBJ2-1, with 11 bases fitting TRBD1. Trimming took 6 bases from V and 7 from J; bases not matched to a gene: 5. This CDR3 region has 14 residues. Per the germline V gene, CDR1 is LNHNV and CDR2 is YYDKDF (reference sequence). The CDR3 loop is CATRDRGLGNEQFF. The CDR3 nucleotides read TGTGCCACCAGGGACAGGGGGCTGGGGAATGAGCAGTTCTTC.

This clonotype was detected a few times. The chain links TRBV5-1 to TRBJ1-6; 8 bases are shared with TRBD1. Trimming took 0 bases from V and 7 from J; bases not matched to a gene: 3. Per the germline V gene, CDR1 is SGHRS and CDR2 is YFSETQ. The CDR3 loop spans 15 amino acids. The CDR3 loop reads CASSLAGQVNSPLHF. In DNA form, the CDR3 reads TGCGCCAGCAGCTTGGCGGGACAGGTGAATTCACCCCTCCACTTT.

This clonotype was observed a single time. The genes are TRBV7-2 and TRBJ2-2; D perhaps matches TRBD2 (5 bases). In germline, CDR1 is SGHTA, CDR2 FQGNSA. The CDR3 length is 14 residues. V lost 2 bases to trimming and J lost 6 bases, with 10 bases between them. CDR3 loop: CASSLKFGAGELFF. CDR3 in DNA: TGTGCCAGCAGCTTAAAATTCGGGGCCGGGGAGCTGTTTTTT.

This clonotype was seen only a few times. The rearrangement links TRBV29-1 to TRBJ1-6; D may be TRBD1 (5 bases). The CDR3 totals 13 residues. Germline loops: CDR1 SQVTM, CDR2 ANQGSEA. V lost 8 bases and J lost 1, with 9 bases in between. CDR3 DNA: TGCAGCACCAGGGAGTCCTATAATTCACCCCTCCACTTT. Its protein is CSTRESYNSPLHF.

J is TRBJ1-6 and V is TRBV20-1; 9 bases map to TRBD1. The CDR3 covers 14 residues. CDR1 DFQATT and CDR2 SNEGSKA come from the germline V gene (reference sequence). The V and J ends lost 6 bases and 6 bases, in that order; junction bases with no gene match: 6. CDR3: CSAIKTGGNSPLHF. The CDR3 nucleotides are TGCAGTGCCATAAAGACAGGGGGTAATTCACCCCTCCACTTT.

Only a few counts were recorded for this clonotype. This chain connects TRBV6-6 to TRBJ2-7, with 8 bases lining up with TRBD2. CDR3 length equals 15 residues. Losses at the gene ends were 0 bases for V and 5 bases for J; bases not matched to a gene: 6. Germline values: CDR1 MNHNY, CDR2 SVGAGI (reference sequence). CDR3: CASSYSSSGGNEQYF. CDR3 sequence (DNA): TGTGCCAGCAGTTACTCGTCAAGCGGGGGTAACGAGCAGTACTTC.

The CDR3 here is CAANRDTIIPPQHF. CDR3 DNA sequence: TGTGCCGCAAACCGGGACACGATTATCCCGCCCCAGCATTTT. The rearrangement links TRBV19 to TRBJ1-5; a weak D match, TRBD1 (6 bases). Trimming took 11 bases from V and 9 from J, leaving 23 bases between them. Germline CDR1 and CDR2: LNHDA and SQIVND (reference sequence). The CDR3 sequence is 14 residues long.

This clonotype was detected ten times or more. The gene calls are TRBV20-1 and TRBJ2-7, with TRBD2 matching over 7 bases. The CDR3 contains 13 residues. The germline gives CDR1 DFQATT, CDR2 SNEGSKA (reference sequence). With V trimmed by 6 bases and J by 5 bases, 10 bases remained unmatched. CDR3: CSARRGRIDEQYF. The CDR3 region has the DNA TGCAGTGCCCGCCGCGGGAGAATCGACGAGCAGTACTTC.

Ten or more counts support this clonotype. CDR3 loop: CASSVGADYGYTF. In DNA, the CDR3 is TGTGCCAGCAGCGTAGGGGCAGACTATGGCTACACCTTC. The chain uses TRBV9 and TRBJ1-2, with no clear D. This CDR3 spans 13 amino acids. Germline V lookup: CDR1 SGDLS, CDR2 YYNGEE. V shed 0 bases and J shed 3 bases, with 6 bases lying between them.

The rearrangement links TRBV12-3 or TRBV12-4 to TRBJ2-1; the D gene is possibly TRBD2 (7 bases). The CDR3 is made up of 15 amino acids. V shed 6 bases and J shed 4 bases, with 16 bases lying between them. CDR3 amino acids: CASRPRGRGYNEQFF. The DNA of the CDR3 is TGTGCCAGCAGGCCCCGAGGGAGGGGGTACAATGAGCAGTTCTTC.

This clonotype was seen many times. The rearrangement joins TRBV5-1 to TRBJ1-2; the D gene is possibly TRBD1 (6 bases). Germline CDR1 is SGHRS and CDR2 is YFSETQ. Trimming removed 0 bases from V and 5 bases from J, with 11 bases in between. The length of the CDR3 is 14 residues. DNA for the CDR3: TGCGCCAGCAGCTTGGGGTCACAGGGATATGGCTACACCTTC. Amino acid sequence: CASSLGSQGYGYTF.

This clonotype was recorded many times. CDR3 nucleotide sequence: TGTGCCAGCAGTCTTGCGGGGGATAGGGAAAAACTGTTTTTT. Encoded protein: CASSLAGDREKLFF. This chain connects TRBV12-3 or TRBV12-4 to TRBJ1-4; possibly TRBD1 for D (5 bases). The CDR3 length is 14 residues. Trimming took 5 bases from V and 8 from J, leaving 15 bases between them.

The sample holds a few counts of this clonotype. The CDR3, as DNA: TGCAGCGCCTTTCATAGCAATCAGCCCCAGCATTTT. This sequence encodes CSAFHSNQPQHF. This rearrangement joins TRBV29-1 to TRBJ1-5; D gene uncertain. In germline, CDR1 is SQVTM, CDR2 ANQGSEA. CDR3 length: 12 amino acids. V was pared by 7 bases and J by 0 bases, with 7 bases between.

The V gene is TRBV19, the J gene TRBJ2-2; 9 bases map to TRBD1. Germline trimming cut 10 bases from V and 7 bases from J; bases unmatched to any gene: 7. This CDR3 contains 13 residues. Germline values: CDR1 LNHDA, CDR2 SQIVND (reference sequence). This CDR3 reads CATGTGSIGELFF. The CDR3 DNA follows: TGTGCCACCGGGACAGGGAGTATCGGGGAGCTGTTTTTT.

This clonotype has more than one count but fewer than ten. Sequence at one end of the junction differs from germline and may be a read error. The V gene is TRBV20-1, the J gene TRBJ1-5; D is uncertain. The CDR3 has 13 residues. The germline gives CDR1 DFQATT, CDR2 SNEGSKA (reference sequence). This CDR3 is CRAREGGVGPQHF. The CDR3 bases are TGCAGAGCTAGAGAAGGCGGGGTTGGGCCCCAGCATTTT.

The J gene is TRBJ2-7, the V gene TRBV5-8, with D possibly matching TRBD1 (6 bases). The CDR3 is 15 residues long. The germline V gene has CDR1 SGHTS and CDR2 YDEGEE. V was pared by 0 bases and J by 4 bases, with 14 bases between. CDR3 DNA sequence: TGTGCCAGCAGCTTGGGTCCCCGACAGGAATACGAGCAGTACTTC. Protein sequence: CASSLGPRQEYEQYF.

The CDR3 loop reads CASRMDGLYGYTF. CDR3 bases: TGTGCCAGTAGAATGGACGGACTCTATGGCTACACCTTC. The chain recombines TRBV19 with TRBJ1-2; no clear D. CDR1 and CDR2 from the germline V gene are LNHDA and SQIVND (reference sequence). Trimming took off 6 bases at V and 4 bases at J, with 12 bases between the two ends. CDR3 length: 13 residues.

The chain has TRBV10-3 and TRBJ1-1; no clear D gene. CDR1 and CDR2 (germline): ENHRY, SYGVKD. Trimming took 0 bases from V and 0 from J, leaving 2 bases between them. The length of the CDR3 is 13 residues. CDR3 region: CAISESMNTEAFF. The CDR3 region has the DNA TGTGCCATCAGTGAGTCCATGAACACTGAAGCTTTCTTT.

This sequence joins TRBV10-3 and TRBJ2-5; 7 bases fit TRBD1. Germline CDR1 reads ENHRY; CDR2 reads SYGVKD. V trimming: 10 bases; J trimming: 1 base; junction bases outside the gene matches: 9. The CDR3 sequence is 14 residues long. The CDR3 is CATMGQLSQETQYF. As DNA, the CDR3 is TGTGCCACCATGGGACAGCTCTCCCAAGAGACCCAGTACTTC.

This clonotype has ten or more counts. V usage is TRBV28 and J usage is TRBJ1-1, with D unclear. V was shortened by 2 bases and J by 4 bases, with 5 bases between the two germline ends. Germline V CDR1 and CDR2: MDHEN, SYDVKM. The CDR3 runs 12 residues. The CDR3 bases are TGTGCCAGCAGTTTAAAGCCCACTGAAGCTTTCTTT. Translating gives CASSLKPTEAFF. Using reference TRBV28 and TRBJ1-1 for the parts outside the CDR3, the full variable domain is DVKVTQSSRYLVKRTGEKVFLECVQDMDHENMFWYRQDPGLGLRLIYFSYDVKMKEKGDIPEGYSVSREKKERFSLILESASTNQTSMYLCASSLKPTEAFFGQGTRLTVV.

In this sample, this clonotype turned up many times. The chain carries TRBV2 and TRBJ2-5; D uncertain. Germline assignment: CDR1 SNHLY and CDR2 FYNNEI. The CDR3 consists of 15 residues. The ends were cut back, 1 base at V and 1 base at J, with 10 bases in the middle. CDR3 bases: TGTGCCAGCAGTGAAGGACGGGCGCTCCAAGAGACCCAGTACTTC. This encodes CASSEGRALQETQYF.